This T cell receptor beta chain was sequenced during a study of cytomegalovirus exposure and HLA in healthy donors. Whole-study results and caveats: Researchers counted roughly 160 TCR beta chains as cytomegalovirus-associated.

This clone was recorded once. Its target is unknown. The assay was immunoSEQ multiplex PCR, and TCRdb's table has in-frame clones only and misses some. Here the sample spans 200,000 to 250,000 clones, approximately 90% being singletons. The sequence came from a woman younger than 30 in good health and CMV-seronegative. Sample: PBMCs.

CDR3 sequence: CASSPTRTSGSHEQYF. In DNA form, the CDR3 reads TGTGCCAGCAGCCCGACCCGGACTAGCGGGAGTCACGAGCAGTACTTC. The chain is built from TRBV5-4 and TRBJ2-7; 13 bases match TRBD2. The CDR3 is 16 residues long. Trimming removed 4 bases from V and 5 bases from J; junction bases left unmatched: 9. The germline gives CDR1 SGHNT, CDR2 YYREEE (reference sequence).